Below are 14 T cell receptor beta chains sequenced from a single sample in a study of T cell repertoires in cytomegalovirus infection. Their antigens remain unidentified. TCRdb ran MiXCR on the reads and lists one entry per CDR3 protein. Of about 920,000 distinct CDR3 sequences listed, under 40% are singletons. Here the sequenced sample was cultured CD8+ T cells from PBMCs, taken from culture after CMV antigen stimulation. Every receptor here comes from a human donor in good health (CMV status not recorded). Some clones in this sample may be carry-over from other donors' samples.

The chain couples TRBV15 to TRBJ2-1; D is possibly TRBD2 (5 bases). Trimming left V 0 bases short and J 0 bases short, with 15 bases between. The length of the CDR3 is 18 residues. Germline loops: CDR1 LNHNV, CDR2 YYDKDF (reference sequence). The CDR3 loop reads CATSRDRMAGRSYNEQFF. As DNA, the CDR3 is TGTGCCACCAGCAGAGATAGGATGGCGGGCCGCTCCTACAATGAGCAGTTCTTC.

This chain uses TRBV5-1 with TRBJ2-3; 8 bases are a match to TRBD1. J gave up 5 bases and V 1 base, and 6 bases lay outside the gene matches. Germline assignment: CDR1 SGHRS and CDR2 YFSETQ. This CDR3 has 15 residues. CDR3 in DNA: TGCGCCAGCAGCTTGCGACAGGGGAGGAGAGATACGCAGTATTTT. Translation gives CASSLRQGRRDTQYF.

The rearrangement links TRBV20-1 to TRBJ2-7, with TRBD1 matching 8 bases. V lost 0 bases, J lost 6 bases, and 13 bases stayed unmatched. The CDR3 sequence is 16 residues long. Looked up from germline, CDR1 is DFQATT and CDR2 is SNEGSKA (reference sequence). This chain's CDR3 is CSARDLGGQDPFEQYV. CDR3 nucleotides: TGCAGTGCTAGAGATCTAGGGGGACAGGATCCCTTCGAGCAGTACGTC.

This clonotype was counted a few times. The CDR3 DNA follows: TGTGCCACCAGCAGAGTACGGGACAGAGCGAAGGGTCAGCCCCAGCATTTT. Translating gives CATSRVRDRAKGQPQHF. V is TRBV15 and J is TRBJ1-5; 7 bases line up with TRBD1. CDR3 length: 17 residues. The V gene's germline CDR1 is LNHNV and CDR2 YYDKDF (reference sequence). Trimming at V came to 1 base and at J to 6 bases, leaving 12 bases not matched to a gene. Supplemented by reference TRBV15 and TRBJ1-5, the full variable domain reads DAMVIQNPRYQVTQFGKPVTLSCSQTLNHNVMYWYQQKSSQAPKLLFHYYDKDFNNEADTPDNFQSRRPNTSFCFLDIRSPGLGDTAMYLCATSRVRDRAKGQPQHFGDGTRLSIL.

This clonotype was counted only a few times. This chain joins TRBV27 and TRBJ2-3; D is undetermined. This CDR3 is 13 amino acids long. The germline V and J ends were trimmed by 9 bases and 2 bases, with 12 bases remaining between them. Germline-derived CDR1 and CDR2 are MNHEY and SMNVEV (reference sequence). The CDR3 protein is CASSDFFTDTQYF. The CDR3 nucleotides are TGTGCCAGTTCGGATTTTTTCACAGATACGCAGTATTTT.

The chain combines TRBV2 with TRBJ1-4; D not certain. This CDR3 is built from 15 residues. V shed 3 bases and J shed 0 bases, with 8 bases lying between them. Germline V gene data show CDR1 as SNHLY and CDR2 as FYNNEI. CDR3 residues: CASSDPETTNEKLFF. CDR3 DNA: TGTGCCAGCAGTGACCCGGAGACAACTAATGAAAAACTGTTTTTT.

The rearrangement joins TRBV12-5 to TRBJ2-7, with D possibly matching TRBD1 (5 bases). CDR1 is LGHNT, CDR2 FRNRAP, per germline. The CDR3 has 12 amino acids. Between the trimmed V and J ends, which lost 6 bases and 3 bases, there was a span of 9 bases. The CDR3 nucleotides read TGTGCTAGTGGCCCTCAGGGCTACGAGCAGTACTTC. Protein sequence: CASGPQGYEQYF.

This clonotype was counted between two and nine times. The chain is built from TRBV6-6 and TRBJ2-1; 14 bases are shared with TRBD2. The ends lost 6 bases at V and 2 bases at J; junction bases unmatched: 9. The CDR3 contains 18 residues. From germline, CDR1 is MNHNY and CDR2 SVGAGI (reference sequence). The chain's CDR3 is CASSHGLAGGRTYNEQFF. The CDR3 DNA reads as TGTGCCAGCAGCCACGGACTAGCGGGGGGAAGAACCTACAATGAGCAGTTCTTC.

The CDR3, as DNA: TGTGCCAGCAGTGATAATAGAATTGGGCAGTTCTTC. Encoded protein: CASSDNRIGQFF. The J gene is TRBJ2-1, the V gene TRBV6-5; D remains unclear. Germline V gene data show CDR1 as MNHEY and CDR2 as SVGAGI. Trimming cost V 5 bases and J 12 bases, with 14 bases left between them. The CDR3 contains 12 residues.

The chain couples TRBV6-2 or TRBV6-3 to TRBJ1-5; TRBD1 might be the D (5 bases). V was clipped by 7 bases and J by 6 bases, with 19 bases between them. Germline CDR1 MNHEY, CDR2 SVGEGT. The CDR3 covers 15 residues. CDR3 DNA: TGTGCCAGCACAACGGGAGTCATGGGGGTTCAGCCCCAGCATTTT. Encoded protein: CASTTGVMGVQPQHF.

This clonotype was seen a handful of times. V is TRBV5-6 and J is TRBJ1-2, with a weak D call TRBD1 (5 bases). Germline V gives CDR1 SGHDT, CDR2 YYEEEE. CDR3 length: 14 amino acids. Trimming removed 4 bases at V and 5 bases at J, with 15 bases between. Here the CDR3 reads CASSHSGRGYGYTF. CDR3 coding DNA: TGTGCCAGCAGCCATTCAGGTCGGGGGTATGGCTACACCTTC.

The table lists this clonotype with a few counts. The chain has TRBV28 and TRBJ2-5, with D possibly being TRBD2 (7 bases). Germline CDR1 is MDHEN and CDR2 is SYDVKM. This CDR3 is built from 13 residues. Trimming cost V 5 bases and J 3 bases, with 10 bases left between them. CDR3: CASSGRGEETQYF. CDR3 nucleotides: TGTGCCAGCAGTGGGAGGGGGGAAGAGACCCAGTACTTC.

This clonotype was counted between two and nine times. CDR3 amino acids: CASEQLGAPKNEQFF. The CDR3 nucleotides are TGTGCCAGCGAACAACTCGGGGCGCCGAAAAATGAGCAGTTCTTC. V gene TRBV7-9 combines with J gene TRBJ2-1; D may be TRBD1 or TRBD2 (5 bases each). CDR1 and CDR2 from the germline V gene are SEHNR and FQNEAQ (reference sequence). There are 15 residues in the CDR3. V gave up 8 bases and J gave up 7 bases, with 21 bases separating them.

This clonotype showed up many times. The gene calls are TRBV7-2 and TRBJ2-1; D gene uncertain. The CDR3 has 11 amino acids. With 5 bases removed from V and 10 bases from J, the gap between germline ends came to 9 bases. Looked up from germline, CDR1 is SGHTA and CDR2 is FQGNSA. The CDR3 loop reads CASSHRVEQFF. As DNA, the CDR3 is TGTGCCAGCAGCCACCGGGTGGAGCAGTTCTTC. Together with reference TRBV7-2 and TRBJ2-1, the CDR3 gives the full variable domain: GAGVSQSPSNKVTEKGKDVELRCDPISGHTALYWYRQSLGQGLEFLIYFQGNSAPDKSGLPSDRFSAERTGGSVSTLTIQRTQQEDSAVYLCASSHRVEQFFGPGTRLTVL.